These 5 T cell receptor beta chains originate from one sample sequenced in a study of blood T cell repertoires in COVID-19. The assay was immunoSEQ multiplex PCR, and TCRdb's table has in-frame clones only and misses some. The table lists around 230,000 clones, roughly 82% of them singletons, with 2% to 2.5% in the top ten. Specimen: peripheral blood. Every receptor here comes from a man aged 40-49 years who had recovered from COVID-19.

CDR3 residues: CASSPDREDTEAFF. CDR3 nucleotide sequence: TGTGCCAGCAGCCCGGACAGGGAGGACACTGAAGCTTTCTTT. The V gene is TRBV11-2, the J gene TRBJ1-1; the match to TRBD1 covers 8 bases. This CDR3 is 14 amino acids long. V shed 5 bases, J shed 3 bases, and the junction held 5 bases outside the gene matches. Germline CDR1 SGHAT, CDR2 FQNNGV.

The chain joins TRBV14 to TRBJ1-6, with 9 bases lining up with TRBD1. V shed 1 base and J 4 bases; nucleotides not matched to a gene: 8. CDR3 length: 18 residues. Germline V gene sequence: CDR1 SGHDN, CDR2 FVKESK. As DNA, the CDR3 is TGTGCCAGCAGCCAAGGACGAGCCGGACAGGGGTATAATTCACCCCTCCACTTT. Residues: CASSQGRAGQGYNSPLHF.

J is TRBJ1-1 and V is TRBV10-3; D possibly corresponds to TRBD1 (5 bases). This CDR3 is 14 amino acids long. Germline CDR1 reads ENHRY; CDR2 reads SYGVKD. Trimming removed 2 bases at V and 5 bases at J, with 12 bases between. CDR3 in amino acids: CAISETASGTEAFF. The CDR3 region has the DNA TGTGCCATCAGTGAGACCGCATCAGGGACTGAAGCTTTCTTT.

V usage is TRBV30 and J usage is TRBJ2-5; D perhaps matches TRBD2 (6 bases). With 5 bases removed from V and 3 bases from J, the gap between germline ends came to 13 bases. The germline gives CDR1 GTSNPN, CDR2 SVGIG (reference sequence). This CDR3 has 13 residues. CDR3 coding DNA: TGTGCCTGGGATCAGGGACTGGAAGAGACCCAGTACTTC. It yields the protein CAWDQGLEETQYF.

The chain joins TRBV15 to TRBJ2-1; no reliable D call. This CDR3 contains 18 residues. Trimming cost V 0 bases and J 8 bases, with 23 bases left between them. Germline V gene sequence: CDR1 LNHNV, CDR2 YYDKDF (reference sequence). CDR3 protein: CATSRDLSHSVRSDEQFF. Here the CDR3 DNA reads TGTGCCACCAGCAGAGATCTCTCCCACTCCGTGAGGAGTGATGAGCAGTTCTTC.